This T cell receptor beta chain was sequenced during a study of early T cells in non-severe SARS-CoV-2 infection. This clonotype appeared a few times. Trimming took 6 bases from V and 4 from J, leaving 12 bases between them. This CDR3 has 13 amino acids. Germline assignment: CDR1 MNHEY and CDR2 SVGAGI. A single record per CDR3 protein comes from TCRdb applying MiXCR to the 5' RACE reads. The table lists 50,000 to 65,000 distinct CDR3 sequences, 20% to 25% of them singletons. The J gene is TRBJ1-2, the V gene TRBV6-5; tentatively, D is TRBD1 (5 bases). The TCR comes from an adult who was a healthcare worker with PCR-confirmed SARS-CoV-2 infection or an uninfected control (not recorded which). The sample in question was whole blood, obtained at baseline. The CDR3 coding sequence is TGTGCCAGCAGGGACGACAGCTTCTATGGCTACACCTTC. It translates to CASRDDSFYGYTF.